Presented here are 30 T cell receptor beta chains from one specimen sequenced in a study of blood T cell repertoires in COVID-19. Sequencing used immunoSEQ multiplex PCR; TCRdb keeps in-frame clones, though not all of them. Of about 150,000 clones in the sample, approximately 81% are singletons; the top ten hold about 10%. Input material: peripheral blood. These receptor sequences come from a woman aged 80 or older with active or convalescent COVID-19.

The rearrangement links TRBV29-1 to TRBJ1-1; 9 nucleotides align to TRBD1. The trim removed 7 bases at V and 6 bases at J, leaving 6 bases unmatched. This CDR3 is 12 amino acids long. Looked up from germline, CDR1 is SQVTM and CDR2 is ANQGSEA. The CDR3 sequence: CSAWDREAEAFF. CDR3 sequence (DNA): TGCAGCGCCTGGGACAGGGAGGCTGAAGCTTTCTTT.

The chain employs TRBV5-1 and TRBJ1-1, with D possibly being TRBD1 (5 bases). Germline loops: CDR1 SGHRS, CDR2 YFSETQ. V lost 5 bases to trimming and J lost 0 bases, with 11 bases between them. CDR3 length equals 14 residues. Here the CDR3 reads CASRRQLMNTEAFF. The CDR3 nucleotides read TGCGCCAGCAGACGACAGTTAATGAACACTGAAGCTTTCTTT.

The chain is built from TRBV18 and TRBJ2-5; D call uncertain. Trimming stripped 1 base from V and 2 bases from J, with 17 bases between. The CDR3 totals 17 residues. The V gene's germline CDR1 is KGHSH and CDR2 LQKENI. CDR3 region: CASSPLPLPTRQETQYF. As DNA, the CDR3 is TGTGCCAGCTCACCACTTCCGCTACCAACGCGGCAAGAGACCCAGTACTTC.

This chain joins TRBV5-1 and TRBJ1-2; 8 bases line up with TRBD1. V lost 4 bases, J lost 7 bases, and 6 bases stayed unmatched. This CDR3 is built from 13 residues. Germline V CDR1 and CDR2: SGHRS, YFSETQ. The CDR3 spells CASSPGQGFGYTF. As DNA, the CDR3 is TGCGCCAGCAGCCCCGGACAGGGTTTTGGCTACACCTTC.

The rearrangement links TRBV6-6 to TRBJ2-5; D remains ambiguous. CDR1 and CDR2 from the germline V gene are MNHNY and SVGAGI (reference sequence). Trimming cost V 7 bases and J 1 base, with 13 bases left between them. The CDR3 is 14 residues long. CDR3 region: CASIGPRSQETQYF. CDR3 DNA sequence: TGTGCCAGCATCGGCCCTCGGAGCCAAGAGACCCAGTACTTC.

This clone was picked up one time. CDR3 nucleotide sequence: TGTGCCAGCAGTCGGACAGGGGGCGGCTATGGCTACACCTTC. Translating it yields CASSRTGGGYGYTF. This sequence joins TRBV6-5 and TRBJ1-2; 11 bases agree with TRBD1. V shed 5 bases and J 4 bases; nucleotides not matched to a gene: 3. The CDR3 extends over 14 amino acids. Germline lookup yields CDR1 MNHEY and CDR2 SVGAGI.

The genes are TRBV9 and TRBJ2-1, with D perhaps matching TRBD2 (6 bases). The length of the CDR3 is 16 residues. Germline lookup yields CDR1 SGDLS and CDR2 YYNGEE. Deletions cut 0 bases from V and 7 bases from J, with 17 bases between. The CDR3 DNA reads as TGTGCCAGCAGCGTAGTTGAGGCGGGATCGGGTAATGAGCAGTTCTTC. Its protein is CASSVVEAGSGNEQFF.

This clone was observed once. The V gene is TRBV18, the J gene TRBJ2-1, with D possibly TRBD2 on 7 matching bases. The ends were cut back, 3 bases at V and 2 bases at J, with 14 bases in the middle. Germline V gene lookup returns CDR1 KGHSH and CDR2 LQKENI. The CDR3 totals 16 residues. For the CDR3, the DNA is TGTGCCAGCTCACCCGGTTGGGGGGGCGCCTACAATGAGCAGTTCTTC. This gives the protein CASSPGWGGAYNEQFF. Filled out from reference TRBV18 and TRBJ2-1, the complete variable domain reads NAGVMQNPRHLVRRRGQEARLRCSPMKGHSHVYWYRQLPEEGLKFMVYLQKENIIDESGMPKERFSAEFPKEGPSILRIQQVVRGDSAAYFCASSPGWGGAYNEQFFGPGTRLTVL.

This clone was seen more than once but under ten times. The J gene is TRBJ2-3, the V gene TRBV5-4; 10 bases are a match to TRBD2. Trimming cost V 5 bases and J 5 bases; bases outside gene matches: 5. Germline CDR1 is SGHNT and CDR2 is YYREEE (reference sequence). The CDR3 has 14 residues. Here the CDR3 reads CASRPLAGVDTQYF. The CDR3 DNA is TGTGCCAGCAGGCCGCTAGCGGGAGTAGATACGCAGTATTTT.

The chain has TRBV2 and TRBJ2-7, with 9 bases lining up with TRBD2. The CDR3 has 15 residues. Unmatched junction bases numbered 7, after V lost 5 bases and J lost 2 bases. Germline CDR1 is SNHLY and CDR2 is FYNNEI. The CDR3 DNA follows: TGTGCCAGCAGTCCAGGGGCTAGCGGGACCTACGAGCAGTACTTC. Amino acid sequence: CASSPGASGTYEQYF.

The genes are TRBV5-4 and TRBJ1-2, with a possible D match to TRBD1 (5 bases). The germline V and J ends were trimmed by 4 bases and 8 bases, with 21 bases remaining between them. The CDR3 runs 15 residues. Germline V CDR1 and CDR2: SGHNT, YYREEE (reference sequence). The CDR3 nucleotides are TGTGCCAGCAGCCACCGGGGCGGTCGCGGGGAAGGCTACACCTTC. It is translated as CASSHRGGRGEGYTF.

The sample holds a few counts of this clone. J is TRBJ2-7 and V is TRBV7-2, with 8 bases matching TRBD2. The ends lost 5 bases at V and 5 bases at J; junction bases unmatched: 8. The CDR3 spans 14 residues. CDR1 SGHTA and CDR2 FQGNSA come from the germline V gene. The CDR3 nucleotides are TGTGCCAGCAGCCCCCGGGGGGGCCTCGACGAGCAGTACTTC. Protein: CASSPRGGLDEQYF.

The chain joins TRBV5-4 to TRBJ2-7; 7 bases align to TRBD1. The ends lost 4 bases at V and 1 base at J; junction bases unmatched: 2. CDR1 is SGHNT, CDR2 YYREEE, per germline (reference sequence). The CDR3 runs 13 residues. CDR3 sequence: CASSGDSSYEQYF. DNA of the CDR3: TGTGCCAGCAGCGGGGACAGTTCCTACGAGCAGTACTTC.

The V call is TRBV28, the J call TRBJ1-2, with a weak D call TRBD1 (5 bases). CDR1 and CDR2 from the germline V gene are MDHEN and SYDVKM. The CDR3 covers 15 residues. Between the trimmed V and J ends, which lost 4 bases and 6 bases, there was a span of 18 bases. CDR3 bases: TGTGCCAGCAGTTCTTTCGGGGCGGGGTTCAATGGCTACACCTTC. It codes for CASSSFGAGFNGYTF.

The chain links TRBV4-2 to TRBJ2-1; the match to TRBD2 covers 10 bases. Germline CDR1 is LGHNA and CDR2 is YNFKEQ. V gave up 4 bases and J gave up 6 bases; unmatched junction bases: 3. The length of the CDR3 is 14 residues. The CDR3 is CASSRGLAVNEQFF. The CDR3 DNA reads TGTGCCAGCAGCCGTGGACTAGCGGTCAATGAGCAGTTCTTC.

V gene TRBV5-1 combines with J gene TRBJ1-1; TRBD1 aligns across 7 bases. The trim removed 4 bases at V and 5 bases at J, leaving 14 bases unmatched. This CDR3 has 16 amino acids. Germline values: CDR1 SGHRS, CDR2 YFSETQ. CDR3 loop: CASSPRQGRVETEAFF. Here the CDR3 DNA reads TGCGCCAGCAGCCCTAGACAGGGTCGGGTGGAAACTGAAGCTTTCTTT.

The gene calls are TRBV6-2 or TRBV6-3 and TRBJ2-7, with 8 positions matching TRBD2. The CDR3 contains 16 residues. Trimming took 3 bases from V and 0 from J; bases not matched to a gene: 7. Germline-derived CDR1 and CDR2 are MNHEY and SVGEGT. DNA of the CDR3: TGTGCCAGCAGTTATAACGAGCGGGAGAGCTCCTACGAGCAGTACTTC. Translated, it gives CASSYNERESSYEQYF.

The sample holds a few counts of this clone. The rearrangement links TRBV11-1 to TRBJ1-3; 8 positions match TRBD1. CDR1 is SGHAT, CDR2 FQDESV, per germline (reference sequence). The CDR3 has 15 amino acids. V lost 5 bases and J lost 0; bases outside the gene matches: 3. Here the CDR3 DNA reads TGTGCCAGCAGCCGGGACAGGATCTCTGGAAACACCATATATTTT. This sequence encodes CASSRDRISGNTIYF. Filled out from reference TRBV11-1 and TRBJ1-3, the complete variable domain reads EAEVAQSPRYKITEKSQAVAFWCDPISGHATLYWYRQILGQGPELLVQFQDESVVDDSQLPKDRFSAERLKGVDSTLKIQPAELGDSAMYLCASSRDRISGNTIYFGEGSWLTVV.

The CDR3 sequence: CASSLDRVMGRRGETQYF. In nucleotides, the CDR3 is TGTGCCAGCAGCTTAGATCGGGTTATGGGGAGGCGAGGAGAGACCCAGTACTTC. The chain employs TRBV11-2 and TRBJ2-5; D is perhaps TRBD2 (6 bases). Trimming stripped 0 bases from V and 4 bases from J, with 21 bases between. Germline V CDR1 and CDR2: SGHAT, FQNNGV. The CDR3 contains 18 residues.

The CDR3 loop reads CASSLGGGSYNEQFF. As DNA, the CDR3 is TGTGCCAGCAGCTTAGGGGGCGGCTCCTACAATGAGCAGTTCTTC. The chain recombines TRBV11-2 with TRBJ2-1, with a tentative D call TRBD1 (5 bases). The CDR3 covers 15 residues. Germline CDR1 is SGHAT and CDR2 is FQNNGV. V was clipped by 1 base and J by 0 bases, with 7 bases between them.

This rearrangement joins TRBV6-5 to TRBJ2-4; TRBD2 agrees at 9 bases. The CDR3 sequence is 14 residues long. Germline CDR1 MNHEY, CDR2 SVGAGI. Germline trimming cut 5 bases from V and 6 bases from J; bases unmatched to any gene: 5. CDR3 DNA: TGTGCCAGCAGTCTTAGCGGGAGTGCAAACATTCAGTACTTC. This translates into CASSLSGSANIQYF.

DNA of the CDR3: TGCAGCGTTGAAACAGGGCGCTCTGGGGCCAACGTCCTGACTTTC. This sequence encodes CSVETGRSGANVLTF. The V and J genes are TRBV29-1 and TRBJ2-6; a possible D gene is TRBD1 (6 bases). The V and J ends lost 2 bases and 0 bases respectively, with 8 bases between them. The CDR3 extends over 15 amino acids. Per germline, CDR1 SQVTM and CDR2 ANQGSEA.

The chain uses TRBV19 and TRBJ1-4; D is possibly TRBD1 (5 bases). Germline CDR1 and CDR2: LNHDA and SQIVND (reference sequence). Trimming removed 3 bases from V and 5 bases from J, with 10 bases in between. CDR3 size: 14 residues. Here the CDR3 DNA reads TGTGCCAGTAGTATTGGGCAGGGAAATGAAAAACTGTTTTTT. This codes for CASSIGQGNEKLFF.

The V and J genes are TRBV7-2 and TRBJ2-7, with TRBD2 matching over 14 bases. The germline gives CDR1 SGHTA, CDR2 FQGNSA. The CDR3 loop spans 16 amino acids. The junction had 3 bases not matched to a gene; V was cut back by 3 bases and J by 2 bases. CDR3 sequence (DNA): TGTGCCAGCAGCTTTGGGACTAGCGGGAGAGCCTACGAGCAGTACTTC. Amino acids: CASSFGTSGRAYEQYF.

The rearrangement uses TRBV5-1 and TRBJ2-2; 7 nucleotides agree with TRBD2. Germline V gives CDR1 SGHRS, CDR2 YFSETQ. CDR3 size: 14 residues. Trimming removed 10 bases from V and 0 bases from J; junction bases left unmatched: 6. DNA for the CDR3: TGCGCCGTAGCTAGCGGAACGAACACCGGGGAGCTGTTTTTT. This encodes CAVASGTNTGELFF.

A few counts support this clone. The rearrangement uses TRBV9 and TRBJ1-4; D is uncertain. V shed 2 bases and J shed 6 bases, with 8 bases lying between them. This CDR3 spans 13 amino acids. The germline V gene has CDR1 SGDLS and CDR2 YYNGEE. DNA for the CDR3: TGTGCCAGCAGCGTCGGAGGTGATGAAAAACTGTTTTTT. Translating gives CASSVGGDEKLFF.

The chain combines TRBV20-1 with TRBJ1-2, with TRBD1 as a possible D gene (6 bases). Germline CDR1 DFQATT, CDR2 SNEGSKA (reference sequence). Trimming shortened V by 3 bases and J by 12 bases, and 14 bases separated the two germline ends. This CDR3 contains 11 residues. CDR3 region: CSASGVRGNTF. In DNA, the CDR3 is TGCAGTGCTAGTGGCGTCAGGGGCAACACCTTC.

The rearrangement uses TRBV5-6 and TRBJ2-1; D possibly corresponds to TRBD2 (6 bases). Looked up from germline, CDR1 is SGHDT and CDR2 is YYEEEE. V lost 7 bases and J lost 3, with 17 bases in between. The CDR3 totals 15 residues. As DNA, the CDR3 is TGTGCCAGCGAGGACTACCCTAATGGCTACAATGAGCAGTTCTTC. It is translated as CASEDYPNGYNEQFF.

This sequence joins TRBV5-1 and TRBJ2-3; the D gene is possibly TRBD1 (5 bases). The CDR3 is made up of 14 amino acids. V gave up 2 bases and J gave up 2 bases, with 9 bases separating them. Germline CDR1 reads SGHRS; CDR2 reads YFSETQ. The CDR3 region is CASSLRGNTDTQYF. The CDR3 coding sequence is TGCGCCAGCAGCTTAAGGGGAAACACAGATACGCAGTATTTT. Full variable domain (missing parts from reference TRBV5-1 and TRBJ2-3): KAGVTQTPRYLIKTRGQQVTLSCSPISGHRSVSWYQQTPGQGLQFLFEYFSETQRNKGNFPGRFSGRQFSNSRSEMNVSTLELGDSALYLCASSLRGNTDTQYFGPGTRLTVL.

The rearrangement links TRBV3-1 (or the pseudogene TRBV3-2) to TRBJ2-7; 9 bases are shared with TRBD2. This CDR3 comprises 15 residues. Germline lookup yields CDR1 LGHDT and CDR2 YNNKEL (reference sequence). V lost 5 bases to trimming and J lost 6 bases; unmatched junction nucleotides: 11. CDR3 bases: TGTGCCAGCAGCGGCGGGGGGGGACTCGGAGGCGAGCAGTACTTC. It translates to CASSGGGGLGGEQYF.